The entry below gives a single T cell receptor beta chain sequence along with its context. This clonotype was seen a few times. The target of this receptor is not known. Base qualities were left out, and no much larger clone turns up one base away. This record comes from a study of blood T cells in healthy people across ages (dated by TCRdb to about 2015). In terms of the full investigation: In model experiments, roughly one uniquely barcoded TCR beta cDNA molecule per two T cells was captured by template switching. To avoid experimental bias, donors of different ages were distributed randomly across sequencing lanes. The study measured age-related changes in TCR beta repertoire diversity using deep sequencing normalized with unique cDNA molecular identifiers. Using the same blood draw, the study looked at two additional independent replicas of 1 million unique cDNA reads for two donors, one aged 18 to 30 and the other aged 80 or older. The donors were split into four age groups: young (average around 15 years), middle-aged (roughly 39), aged (over 55) and long-lived (roughly 77). Broad study findings and their caveats: There was a strong correlation between observed TCR beta diversity and the percentage of naive T cells measured by flow cytometry. Compared with the aged group, the long-lived group had more naive CD4+ T cells, fewer expanded clones and increased TCR diversity, suggesting age selection. Bulk unsorted PBMC profiling prevented conclusive comparison of naive and antigen-experienced compartments. Because donor CMV infection status was unknown, age-related changes in expanded clonotypes were potentially confounded. Observed TCR beta diversity per million T cells fell roughly linearly with age, and a significant reduction was already apparent by age around 36. Estimates of total diversity based on one million sequenced T cells were regarded as lower bounds and as underestimates.

The donors were roughly 40 Caucasian individuals from Russia, aged roughly 6 to 100 years, who were systemically healthy. Around 10 milliliters of peripheral blood were drawn from each donor into EDTA-treated Vacutainer tubes. Ficoll-Paque density-gradient centrifugation was used to isolate PBMCs, with at least 7 million obtained per sample. Trizol reagent was used to extract total RNA from PBMCs, with at least 5.5 micrograms per sample. Naive CD45RAhigh/CD27high T cell percentages were measured by flow cytometry on a PBMC aliquot from every donor. CDR1 and CDR2, per the germline V gene, are KGHDR and SFDVKD. Its CDR3 holds 14 amino acids, cysteine through phenylalanine. The entry retains the CDR3 DNA only, 42 bases that are in frame from base 1. V is clipped by 2 bases and J by 4 bases, and the sequence between their germline boundaries is 9 bases long. Libraries were built with 5' RACE. TCRdb names Illumina HiSeq 2500 as the instrument used. A second PCR of roughly 7 to 11 cycles was performed with a sample-barcoded 5' primer and a J-beta primer mix. A template-switch 5' adaptor carrying 12 random nucleotides introduced a unique molecular identifier onto each TCR beta cDNA molecule. At least 2.5 million CDR3-containing paired-end reads were obtained from each sample. First-strand cDNA was synthesized from all RNA with the Mint cDNA synthesis kit, primed by a TRBC-specific oligonucleotide. Following uracil-DNA glycosylase treatment, a first 18-cycle PCR with universal primers M1SS and BC2_uni_R was performed on all cDNA. The published analysis was carried out like this. For normalization, 1 million high-quality reads, each with a distinct molecular identifier, were randomly selected from each sample. Instead of being binned into consensus sequences, reads with shared molecular identifiers were discarded. MiTCR, run with a Q25 quality threshold and the strictest error-elimination algorithm, handled CDR3 identification, clonotype clustering and error correction. Lower-bound total TCR beta diversity was estimated with a nonparametric unseen species model using Euler transformation. TCRdb's own reprocessing of the public reads used fastp at Q25 and MiXCR and kept productive beta chains. Under each unique CDR3 protein, matching rows form one entry showing the most common genes and DNA. The V and J calls reflect TCRdb's pipeline rather than the authors' work. This sample is represented by around 1.5 million distinct CDR3 sequences; approximately 60% of them were singletons. The top ten constitute approximately 7% of the sample.

Sequencing was done on a sample of blood. The clonotype comes from a man between 18 and 29 years old in good health. The sequence links TRBV24-1 to TRBJ2-3, with the D gene possibly TRBD1 or TRBD2, each one fitting 5 bases. The DNA reads TGTGCCACCAGTGATTATCGGGACCCAGATACGCAGTATTTT. This gives the protein CATSDYRDPDTQYF.